Shown below are 9 T cell receptor beta chains from a single sample sequenced in a study of post-analysis software for immune sequencing data. Findings and limits, study-wide: Controls had lower frequencies than patients of roughly five TRBV segments, which included TRBV5-6, TRBV5-1 and TRBV20-1.

These receptors have no identified antigens. Every TCR beta cDNA library bore unique molecular identifiers. MiXCR, applied by TCRdb to the PCR reads, yields one record per CDR3 protein. Of 500,000 to 600,000 distinct CDR3 sequences listed, roughly 46% were seen once; the top ten hold 1.5% to 2%. The sequencing sample was made of blood. The receptors derive from a girl aged 5-17 years with multiple sclerosis.

V usage is TRBV24-1 and J usage is TRBJ2-6; 7 bases agree with TRBD2. This CDR3 comprises 19 residues. Losses at the gene ends were 3 bases for V and 1 base for J; bases not matched to a gene: 11. Germline V gene data show CDR1 as KGHDR and CDR2 as SFDVKD. CDR3 protein: CATSDPGGKGDSGANVLTF. The CDR3 DNA is TGTGCCACCAGTGATCCGGGGGGTAAAGGGGATTCTGGGGCCAACGTCCTGACTTTC.

This clonotype was recorded many times. The gene calls are TRBV10-3 and TRBJ2-1; 10 bases align to TRBD2. J gave up 6 bases and V 6 bases, and 5 bases lay outside the gene matches. This CDR3 comprises 14 residues. The germline gives CDR1 ENHRY, CDR2 SYGVKD. The CDR3 DNA reads as TGTGCCATCAGAACCGGGACTAGCGCCAATGAGCAGTTCTTC. Protein sequence: CAIRTGTSANEQFF.

This CDR3 reads CSVEDGANTEAFF. CDR3 DNA sequence: TGCAGCGTTGAAGATGGGGCGAACACTGAAGCTTTCTTT. The rearrangement uses TRBV29-1 and TRBJ1-1; TRBD1 might be the D (5 bases). The CDR3 contains 13 residues. V lost 0 bases to trimming and J lost 1 base, with 6 bases between them. The germline V gene encodes CDR1 SQVTM and CDR2 ANQGSEA.

The rearrangement joins TRBV12-3 or TRBV12-4 to TRBJ1-2, with D maybe TRBD1 (5 bases). CDR3 length: 15 residues. V lost 0 bases and J 7 bases, leaving 15 bases between the germline ends. CDR3 sequence reads: CASSLARWQGGGYTF. CDR3 nucleotides: TGTGCCAGCAGTTTAGCGAGGTGGCAGGGAGGTGGCTACACCTTC.

The gene calls are TRBV2 and TRBJ2-4, with 8 nucleotides matching TRBD2. The J call is doubtful: the DNA matches TRBJ2-7 better. The CDR3 extends over 14 amino acids. CDR1 is SNHLY and CDR2 is FYNNEI in the germline V gene. The CDR3 spells CASKGSGNHYEQYF. The CDR3 bases are TGTGCCAGCAAGGGTAGCGGGAACCATTACGAGCAGTACTTC.

The chain links TRBV7-2 to TRBJ2-1; no reliable D call. The germline V gene encodes CDR1 SGHTA and CDR2 FQGNSA. The V end lost 5 bases, the J end lost 4 bases, and 6 bases lay between the germline ends. The CDR3 runs to 12 residues. The CDR3 region has the DNA TGTGCCAGCAGCATCGCTTACAATGAGCAGTTCTTC. Translated: CASSIAYNEQFF.

This chain connects TRBV12-3 or TRBV12-4 to TRBJ1-1; 9 bases line up with TRBD1. This CDR3 is 15 amino acids long. V lost 5 bases, J lost 3 bases, and 7 bases stayed unmatched. This CDR3 reads CASSHRTGAYTEAFF. CDR3 coding DNA: TGTGCCAGCAGTCACCGGACAGGGGCGTACACTGAAGCTTTCTTT.

V usage is TRBV6-1 and J usage is TRBJ2-4; D is uncertain. The CDR3 runs to 13 residues. Germline loops: CDR1 MNHNS, CDR2 SASEGT. V was shortened by 3 bases and J by 13 bases, with 16 bases between the two germline ends. The CDR3: CASSENGVVEQYF. CDR3 sequence (DNA): TGTGCCAGCAGTGAGAATGGTGTGGTGGAGCAGTACTTC.

The rearrangement joins TRBV29-1 to TRBJ1-2, with D possibly matching TRBD1 (5 bases). The CDR3 totals 14 residues. Germline V lookup: CDR1 SQVTM, CDR2 ANQGSEA. V lost 6 bases, J lost 4 bases, and 18 bases lay in between. The CDR3 bases are TGCAGCGTAAGGGACCCCGGGGCCATCTATGGCTACACCTTC. Translation gives CSVRDPGAIYGYTF. The complete variable domain, with remaining parts taken from reference TRBV29-1 and TRBJ1-2, reads SAVISQKPSRDICQRGTSLTIQCQVDSQVTMMFWYRQQPGQSLTLIATANQGSEATYESGFVIDKFPISRPNLTFSTLTVSNMSPEDSSIYLCSVRDPGAIYGYTFGSGTRLTVV.